A selection of T cell receptor beta chains follows, all from one sample in a study of response to subunit inactivated influenza vaccine. MiXCR, applied by TCRdb to the RT-PCR reads, yields one record per CDR3 protein. The data hold some 850,000 distinct CDR3 sequences, with less than 20% observed a single time. The material was PBMCs from blood, obtained more than 4 days after vaccination. These receptors all come from a man aged 45-65 years who received an inactivated influenza vaccine. The conserved cysteine and the conserved F or W are not part of the CDR3 here.

j_call v_call cdr3_aa
TRBJ1-2 TRBV12-3/TRBV12-4 ASRETDRVDGYT
TRBJ2-1 TRBV14 ASSQVTGTGEF
TRBJ1-2 TRBV4-3 ASSQEAANYGYT
TRBJ1-3 TRBV3-1 ASSQTGQGAFGNTIY
TRBJ1-1 TRBV25-1 ASRQGVGLEAF
TRBJ2-2 TRBV18 ASSPRVDTGELF
TRBJ1-1 TRBV6-1 ASSLHVRWGTEAF
TRBJ2-5 TRBV20-1 SASAGAETQY
TRBJ2-2 TRBV7-2 ASSARDRGTGELF
TRBJ2-4 TRBV11-2 ASSLRGTGTGGARNIQY
TRBJ2-2 TRBV5-1 ASSLEGLAYTGELF
TRBJ2-1 TRBV7-2 ASTPQGAEQF
TRBJ2-5 TRBV5-1 ASSWNLLAGMETQY
TRBJ2-2 TRBV7-2 ASSRLPGSNTGELF
TRBJ2-1 TRBV5-1 ASSLTGNSYNEQF
TRBJ2-3 TRBV5-6 ASGGAYGGTDTQY
TRBJ2-3 TRBV5-1 ASTDGDPTDTQY
TRBJ2-7 TRBV4-3 ASSQRREGGYEQY
TRBJ2-2 TRBV7-2 ASSFASGPGELF
TRBJ1-1 TRBV29-1 SVERVLQNTEAF
TRBJ1-1 TRBV30 AWAKQGLGNTEAF